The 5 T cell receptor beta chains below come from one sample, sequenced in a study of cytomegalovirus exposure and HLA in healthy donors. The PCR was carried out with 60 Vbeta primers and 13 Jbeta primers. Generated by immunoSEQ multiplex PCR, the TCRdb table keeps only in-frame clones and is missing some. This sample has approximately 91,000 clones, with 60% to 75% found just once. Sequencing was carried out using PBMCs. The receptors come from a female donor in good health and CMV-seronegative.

This CDR3 is CAWTPPQGGYGYTF. The CDR3, as DNA: TGTGCCTGGACTCCTCCCCAGGGAGGCTATGGCTACACCTTC. The V and J genes are TRBV30 and TRBJ1-2, with D possibly TRBD1 on 5 matching bases. The V and J ends lost 4 bases and 4 bases respectively, with 16 bases between them. The CDR3 runs 14 residues. From germline, CDR1 is GTSNPN and CDR2 SVGIG (reference sequence).

Written as DNA, the CDR3 is TGTGCCAGCGGCTCCGGGACTCACCCTGGGGCCAACGTCCTGACTTTC. It yields the protein CASGSGTHPGANVLTF. The genes are TRBV6-4 and TRBJ2-6; tentative D call: TRBD2 (6 bases). The CDR3 spans 16 residues. Germline V CDR1 and CDR2: MRHNA, SNTAGT. V lost 8 bases, J lost 2 bases, and 16 bases lay in between.

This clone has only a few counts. The CDR3 DNA is TGCGCCAGCAGCTTGGTCTGGGGAGGGGACTCCTACGAGCAGTACTTC. This sequence encodes CASSLVWGGDSYEQYF. V and J are TRBV5-1 and TRBJ2-7; TRBD2 matches at 7 bases. The CDR3 has 16 residues. From germline, CDR1 is SGHRS and CDR2 YFSETQ. The V and J ends lost 0 bases and 0 bases, in that order; junction bases with no gene match: 6.

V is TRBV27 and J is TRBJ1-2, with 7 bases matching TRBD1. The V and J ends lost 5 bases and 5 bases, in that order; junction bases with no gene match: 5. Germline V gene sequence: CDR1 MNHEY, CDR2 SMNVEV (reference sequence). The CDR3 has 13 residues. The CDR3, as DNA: TGTGCCAGCAGTCAGGGACAGCTTTATGGCTACACCTTC. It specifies CASSQGQLYGYTF.

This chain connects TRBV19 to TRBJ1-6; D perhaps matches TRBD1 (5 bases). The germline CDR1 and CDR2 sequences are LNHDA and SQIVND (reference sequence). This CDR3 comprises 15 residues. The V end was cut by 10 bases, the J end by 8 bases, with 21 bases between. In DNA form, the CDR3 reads TGTGCCATAAAAAGGACCGCCGGGGGGGATTCACCCCTCCACTTT. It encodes CAIKRTAGGDSPLHF.